The clone carrying this T cell receptor beta chain was observed a handful of times. Its matching antigen is unknown. Germline CDR1 is GTSNPN and CDR2 is SVGIG (reference sequence). This CDR3 has 15 amino acids. V was clipped by 2 bases and J by 9 bases; unmatched bases: 11. The data were taken from a study of cytomegalovirus exposure and HLA in healthy donors. Study as a whole: In an earlier analysis, 117 million unique TCR beta sequences were found from about 179 million T cells. Study conclusions and caveats: Reportedly, cytomegalovirus status was diagnosed with high sensitivity and specificity. Several top significant clusters appeared, in a later analysis, to be linked to common viral pathogens.

The donors gave bone marrow, and they were healthy. PCR employed 60 Vbeta and 13 Jbeta primers. Profiling relied on immunoSEQ multiplex PCR, and the TCRdb table lists in-frame clones only, not all of them. The data hold 100,000 to 150,000 clones, with roughly 9% observed a single time. Input material: PBMCs. The TCR sequence derives from a woman in her thirties or forties in good health and CMV-seropositive. The chain combines TRBV30 with TRBJ2-4, with 9 bases aligning to TRBD2. The CDR3 DNA follows: TGTGCCTGGAGTAAGGCGGGGGGGCCTTTGGTCATTCAGTACTTC. It encodes CAWSKAGGPLVIQYF.